The source of this T cell receptor beta chain is a study of cytomegalovirus exposure and HLA in healthy donors. It was with 60 Vbeta and 13 Jbeta primers that the PCR ran. The method was immunoSEQ multiplex PCR; TCRdb's version includes in-frame clones alone and lacks a portion of them. The sample shows approximately 110,000 clones, nearly 80% of them seen only once. This CDR3 spans 16 amino acids. Germline V gene lookup returns CDR1 MNHEY and CDR2 SMNVEV (reference sequence). The V gene lost 7 bases and the J gene lost 5 bases, with 22 bases spanning the gap. The V call is TRBV27, the J call TRBJ2-3, with D maybe TRBD1 (5 bases). Sequences were obtained from PBMCs. The TCR originated in a man aged 25 to 45 in good health and CMV-seronegative. The DNA for the CDR3 is TGTGCCAGCAAAAAAATAGTGTCAGTCCAGGGAGATACGCAGTATTTT. It encodes CASKKIVSVQGDTQYF.